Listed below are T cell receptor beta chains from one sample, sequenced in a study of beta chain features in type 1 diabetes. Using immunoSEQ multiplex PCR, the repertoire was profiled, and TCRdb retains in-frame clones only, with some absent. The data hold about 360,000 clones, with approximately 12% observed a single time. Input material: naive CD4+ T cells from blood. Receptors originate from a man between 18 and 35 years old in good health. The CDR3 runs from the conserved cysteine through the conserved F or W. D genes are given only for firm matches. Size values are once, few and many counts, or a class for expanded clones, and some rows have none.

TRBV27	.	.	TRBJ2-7	TGTGCCAGCAGTCTCGCGGGAAGGGCACCCTTGGGGCAGCAGTACTTC	CASSLAGRAPLGQQYF
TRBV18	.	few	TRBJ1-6	TGTGCCAGCTCACCACCTGGGGGGGCGGCCTATAATTCACCCCTCCACTTT	CASSPPGGAAYNSPLHF
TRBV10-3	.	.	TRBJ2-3	TGTGCCATCCGGGGCGGGGATGATACGCAGTATTTT	CAIRGGDDTQYF
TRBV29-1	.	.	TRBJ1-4	TGCAGCGTTGAAGATGAGGAGATTTCGACTAATGAAAAACTGTTTTTT	CSVEDEEISTNEKLFF
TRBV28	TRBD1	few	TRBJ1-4	TGTGCCAGCAGTTTAAACGGACAGGGGGATGAAAAACTGTTTTTT	CASSLNGQGDEKLFF
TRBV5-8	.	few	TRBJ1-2	TGTGCCAGCAGCTTATCCTTTAACTATGGCTACACCTTC	CASSLSFNYGYTF
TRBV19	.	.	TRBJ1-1	TGTGCCAGTAGCGCGCCTCCCCTGCTTGAAGCTTTCTTT	CASSAPPLLEAFF
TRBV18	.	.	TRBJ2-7	TGTGCCAGCTCACCACAGGGAGACGAGCAGTACTTC	CASSPQGDEQYF
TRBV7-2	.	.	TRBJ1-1	TGTGCCAGCAGCTTAGTCCACTCGAACACTGAAGCTTTCTTT	CASSLVHSNTEAFF
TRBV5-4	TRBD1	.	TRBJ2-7	TGTGCCAGCAGCCGACAGGGCCAGGACGAGCAGTACTTC	CASSRQGQDEQYF
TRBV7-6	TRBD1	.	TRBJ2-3	TGTGCCAGCAGCCAAGACAGGGGAACAGATACGCAGTATTTT	CASSQDRGTDTQYF
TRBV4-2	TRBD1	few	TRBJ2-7	TGTGCCAGCAGCCAAACAAGACAGGGCGGCGAGCAGTACTTC	CASSQTRQGGEQYF
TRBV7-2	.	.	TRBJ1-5	TGTGCCAGCAGCTTAGAGACAGTCGGTCAGCCCCAGCATTTT	CASSLETVGQPQHF